One and the same sample provided the 10 T cell receptor beta chains below, sequenced in a study of cytomegalovirus exposure and HLA in healthy donors. PCR involved 60 Vbeta and 13 Jbeta primers. Libraries were prepared by immunoSEQ multiplex PCR; TCRdb keeps only in-frame clonotypes and omits some of them. Of 90,000 to 140,000 clones listed, approximately 16% were seen once; the top ten hold 0.83%. Sequencing used PBMCs. The receptors were sampled from a female donor in good health and CMV-seronegative.

This clone was detected only a few times. This chain uses TRBV4-1 with TRBJ1-2, with a tentative D call TRBD1 (5 bases). Deletions cut 4 bases from V and 6 bases from J, with 12 bases between. The germline V gene encodes CDR1 MGHRA and CDR2 YSYEKL. This CDR3 region has 13 residues. The CDR3 nucleotides read TGCGCCAGCAGCCCCAGGGTTAGTGATGGCTACACCTTC. Its translation: CASSPRVSDGYTF.

This clone was detected a few times. The gene calls are TRBV13 and TRBJ2-7; 9 nucleotides align to TRBD1. Germline CDR1 is PRHDT and CDR2 is FYEKMQ (reference sequence). Unmatched junction bases numbered 6, after V lost 2 bases and J lost 4 bases. The CDR3 runs 15 residues. CDR3 in amino acids: CASSLPGQGLYEQYF. For the CDR3, the DNA is TGTGCCAGCAGCTTACCGGGACAGGGACTTTACGAGCAGTACTTC.

This clone was detected once. This chain uses TRBV27 with TRBJ1-5; 12 bases are a match to TRBD1. Germline lookup yields CDR1 MNHEY and CDR2 SMNVEV (reference sequence). This CDR3 comprises 19 residues. The V gene end was trimmed by 4 bases and the J gene end by 4 bases; junction bases not matched to a gene: 14. The CDR3 DNA reads as TGTGCCAGCAGTTCCCCGACCGGGACAGGGGGCCCCCTTAATCAGCCCCAGCATTTT. Translating it yields CASSSPTGTGGPLNQPQHF.

The J gene is TRBJ2-1, the V gene TRBV29-1; D perhaps matches TRBD1 (6 bases). This CDR3 region has 13 residues. V was pared by 1 base and J by 7 bases, with 11 bases between. Germline V CDR1 and CDR2: SQVTM, ANQGSEA. CDR3 sequence (DNA): TGCAGCGTTGAAGGACAGGTCGTGAATGAGCAGTTCTTC. This gives the protein CSVEGQVVNEQFF.

This clone was seen a handful of times. The chain employs TRBV7-9 and TRBJ1-6, with 9 bases matching TRBD1. The germline V gene has CDR1 SEHNR and CDR2 FQNEAQ (reference sequence). V lost 5 bases to trimming and J lost 7 bases; unmatched junction nucleotides: 3. The CDR3 runs 14 residues. The CDR3 loop reads CASSGGQGNSPLHF. CDR3 nucleotides: TGTGCCAGCAGCGGGGGACAGGGAAATTCACCCCTCCACTTT.

The chain is built from TRBV13 and TRBJ1-1; 9 bases are a match to TRBD1. This CDR3 comprises 15 residues. The J segment lost 7 bases and the V segment lost 5 bases, leaving 11 bases of the junction unmatched. Germline loops: CDR1 PRHDT, CDR2 FYEKMQ (reference sequence). The CDR3 reads CASSPAGTGIIEAFF. CDR3 DNA: TGTGCCAGCAGCCCAGCCGGGACAGGGATTATTGAAGCTTTCTTT.

This clone has just a few counts. The chain uses TRBV6-6 and TRBJ2-5; D is unclear. The assigned J gene may be wrong: the sequence end matches TRBJ2-7 better. Germline assignment: CDR1 MNHNY and CDR2 SVGAGI (reference sequence). CDR3 length: 13 amino acids. For the CDR3, the DNA is TGTGCCAGCAGTTACCTACAGACCCACGAGCAGTACTTC. This gives the protein CASSYLQTHEQYF.

This clone was counted a few times. The genes are TRBV6-4 and TRBJ1-5, with D perhaps TRBD1 (5 bases). This CDR3 region has 17 residues. The ends were cut back, 3 bases at V and 2 bases at J, with 17 bases in the middle. Germline V CDR1 and CDR2: MRHNA, SNTAGT. CDR3 amino acids: CASSDLKGKLGNQPQHF. CDR3 bases: TGTGCCAGCAGTGATCTTAAGGGGAAGTTGGGCAATCAGCCCCAGCATTTT.

This chain links TRBV7-2 with TRBJ2-3; TRBD2 matches 8 bases. CDR1 SGHTA and CDR2 FQGNSA come from the germline V gene. The CDR3 has 15 residues. V lost 5 bases and J lost 0; bases outside the gene matches: 4. CDR3 DNA sequence: TGTGCCAGCAGCACGATAGCGGGGAGCACAGATACGCAGTATTTT. It specifies CASSTIAGSTDTQYF.

This clone was counted many times. The J gene is TRBJ2-7, the V gene TRBV6-5; tentatively, D is TRBD2 (5 bases). Germline values: CDR1 MNHEY, CDR2 SVGAGI. V shed 8 bases and J shed 0 bases, with 5 bases lying between them. The CDR3 runs 11 residues. As DNA, the CDR3 is TGTGCCAGCGGACTCTCCTACGAGCAGTACTTC. Residues: CASGLSYEQYF.